This T cell receptor beta chain was documented in a study of human T cells and chemical hapten exposure. Study-wide points: High-frequency TCRs, those above 1 in 1000, stayed the same after DPC sensitization.

Details on this clonotype: Its antigen is unknown.

The library gave individual cDNA molecules unique molecular identifiers. Original processing notes: The number of TCRs in each sample had a median of about 96,000 and spanned roughly 23,224 to 750,000. TCRdb used MiXCR to reprocess the RACE reads, holding one entry per CDR3 protein. The authors' filters were not applied to this entry. The sample holds roughly 120,000 distinct CDR3 sequences, about 9.4% seen once. Time point: healthy volunteer bleed at 2 weeks. The study extracted total RNA from unfractionated whole blood. The CDR3 spans 15 residues. Germline values: CDR1 MNHNS, CDR2 SASEGT. The V and J ends lost 2 bases and 3 bases respectively, with 14 bases between them.

Specimen: whole blood. The TCR was taken from a male donor in good health. Some clones in this sample may be carry-over from other donors' samples. The chain carries TRBV6-1 and TRBJ2-7, with D uncertain. The DNA for the CDR3 is TGTGCCAGCAGTGAATTTCAGGTCCCCGGCTACGAGCAGTACTTC. Its translation is CASSEFQVPGYEQYF.